This T cell receptor (beta chain) was observed in a study of T-cell memory formation after mild COVID-19. Study-wide context: For the most part, TCR clusters were specific to one donor.

Turning to this clonotype: The target antigen is unknown.

Trimming stripped 0 bases from V and 1 base from J, with 14 bases between. The germline V gene has CDR1 DFQATT and CDR2 SNEGSKA (reference sequence). The CDR3 covers 16 residues. The study, taken as a whole, reports: CD4+ bias marked clones expanding day 15 to 37, unlike balanced contracting clones. Pre-infection memory showed some responding clones, and this suggested that cross-reactive memory joined.

It was 5'RACE with constant-segment primers that produced the TCR alpha and TCR beta cDNA libraries, which carried sample barcodes and UMIs. TCRdb passed the 5' RACE reads through MiXCR, listing each CDR3 protein once. The repertoire holds about 470,000 distinct CDR3 sequences, with roughly 23% as singletons. The rearrangement links TRBV20-1 to TRBJ2-3, with a weak D call TRBD1 (6 bases). Sequencing was performed on PBMCs or a T cell subset sorted from them (not recorded which). The source is an adult woman who had mild COVID-19 (a few samples of this study predate the infection). Cell type and time point are not known. This CDR3 is CSARDQGLRGTDTQYF. CDR3 DNA: TGCAGTGCTAGAGATCAGGGGTTGAGGGGCACAGATACGCAGTATTTT.